This T cell receptor beta chain was retrieved from a study of blood T cells in healthy people across ages. For the second PCR, which ran for 7 to 11 cycles, a sample-barcoded 5' primer and a J-beta primer mix were used. Each cDNA molecule was tagged by a template-switch adaptor with 12 random nucleotides. TCRdb recomputed calls from the 5' RACE reads with MiXCR, one row per CDR3 protein. Of some 920,000 distinct CDR3 sequences in the sample, 51% are singletons; the top ten hold roughly 23%. About this clonotype: As yet, its antigen is unknown.

Whole-study results and caveats: Higher diversity, along with more naive CD4+ cells, distinguished long-lived donors from aged donors.

The CDR3 length is 17 residues. Germline assignment: CDR1 SGHRS and CDR2 YFSETQ. The trim removed 4 bases at V and 0 bases at J, leaving 9 bases unmatched. The authors isolated at least 6 million PBMCs per sample. The amount of total RNA extracted per sample was at least 5 micrograms. The specimen was blood. The origin of this receptor is an older woman in good health. The chain uses TRBV5-1 and TRBJ2-7; 11 positions agree with TRBD2. The CDR3 DNA sequence: TGCGCCAGCAGCCCTATCCAAACTAGCGGGAGCTCCTACGAGCAGTACTTC. It is translated as CASSPIQTSGSSYEQYF.